The sequence of this T cell receptor (beta chain) was determined in a study of blood T cell repertoires in COVID-19. The authors' processing: Reference gene primer amplification yielded estimated nucleated cell counts. Clones were read by immunoSEQ multiplex PCR, and TCRdb kept only the in-frame ones, dropping some. The V and J calls and clone size come from that table; D and trimming were worked out from the DNA. The data contain roughly 350,000 clones, around nine tenths of them seen just once; the ten biggest clones take up more than 3%. The CDR3 totals 18 residues. The germline V gene encodes CDR1 MDHEN and CDR2 SYDVKM. V dropped 3 bases and J dropped 1; count of bases not matched to a gene: 11.

The TCR comes from a woman aged 50 to 60 with active or convalescent COVID-19. V gene TRBV28 combines with J gene TRBJ2-1; the match to TRBD2 covers 8 bases. Material for sequencing was peripheral blood. Here the CDR3 DNA reads TGTGCCAGCAGTTTCGGGGCGAGAAGCGGGAGTTCCTACAATGAGCAGTTCTTC. This encodes CASSFGARSGSSYNEQFF.